The entry below describes one T cell receptor (beta chain). Its antigen remains unknown. These data are taken from a study of T-cell memory formation after mild COVID-19. Study-level information: Among the donors, TCR clusters were largely specific to each donor. Study-level results: For second-wave clones that peaked at day 37, SARS-CoV-2 specificity went unverified. Largely, contracting CD4+ clones fell within CM and EM, and contracting CD8+ clones within EMRA.

TCRdb passed the 5' RACE reads through MiXCR, listing each CDR3 protein once. This sample yields 250,000 to 350,000 distinct CDR3 sequences, of which around 19% are seen a single time; 21% belongs to the top ten. V shed 4 bases, J shed 5 bases, and the junction held 11 bases outside the gene matches. CDR3 length equals 16 residues. Germline CDR1 and CDR2: SGHRS and YFSETQ. The chain joins TRBV5-1 to TRBJ1-5, with 8 bases fitting TRBD1. What was sequenced was PBMCs or a T cell subset sorted from them (not recorded which). The source is a young man who had mild COVID-19 (a few samples of this study predate the infection). Cell type and time point are not known. The CDR3 protein is CASSEDTGTGHQPQHF. The CDR3, as DNA: TGCGCCAGCAGCGAGGACACCGGGACAGGCCATCAGCCCCAGCATTTT. Full variable domain (remainder filled in from reference TRBV5-1 and TRBJ1-5): KAGVTQTPRYLIKTRGQQVTLSCSPISGHRSVSWYQQTPGQGLQFLFEYFSETQRNKGNFPGRFSGRQFSNSRSEMNVSTLELGDSALYLCASSEDTGTGHQPQHFGDGTRLSIL.